This TCR beta chain appears in the sequencing data of a study of blood T cell repertoires in COVID-19. Sequenced by immunoSEQ multiplex PCR; TCRdb stores in-frame clones only, minus some. Of around 180,000 clones in the sample, roughly 77% were seen once. Germline V lookup: CDR1 LGHDT, CDR2 YNNKEL (reference sequence). The CDR3 is 12 amino acids. V gave up 8 bases and J gave up 2 bases, with 9 bases separating them. The rearrangement joins TRBV3-1 (or the pseudogene TRBV3-2) to TRBJ1-1, with D possibly matching TRBD1 (5 bases). The sequence came from a man between 65 and 85 years old with active or convalescent COVID-19. The sample taken for sequencing was peripheral blood. The CDR3 spells CASLQENTEAFF. The CDR3, as DNA: TGTGCCAGCCTACAGGAAAACACTGAAGCTTTCTTT.